This is a list of T cell receptor beta chains from one sample in a study of CXCR3-negative and CXCR3-positive naive CD8 T cells. After re-calling the 5' RACE reads, TCRdb lists one entry per CDR3 protein, DNA absent. The sample includes approximately 89,000 distinct CDR3 sequences. The specimen was naive CXCR3+ CD8+ T cells from blood. The receptors derive from a human donor in good health. Some clones in this sample may be carry-over from other donors' samples. The CDR3 runs from the conserved cysteine through the conserved F or W.

J gene,V gene,CDR3 protein
TRBJ1-4,TRBV10-1,CASLNETGTGHEKLFF
TRBJ1-1,TRBV5-6,CASSSPPDRLATEAFF
TRBJ1-2,TRBV19,CASTYGYGSGYTF
TRBJ2-1,TRBV5-1,CASSLAGSEQFF
TRBJ2-7,TRBV6-1,CASSEARWGYEQYF
TRBJ2-2,TRBV14,CASSQDRMGPPPNTGELFF
TRBJ2-1,TRBV29-1,CSASRTGSMDEQFF
TRBJ2-7,TRBV28,CASSQTDSRSYEQYF
TRBJ2-5,TRBV3-1,CASSPLGQETQYF
TRBJ2-2,TRBV28,CASSLHPRTGNTGELFF
TRBJ2-3,TRBV11-2,CASSTGTSWTDTQYF